Following are 6 T cell receptor beta chains from one sample sequenced in a study of cytomegalovirus exposure and HLA in healthy donors. Use of 60 Vbeta and 13 Jbeta primers characterized the PCR. Assay: immunoSEQ multiplex PCR; the TCRdb copy retains only in-frame clones and omits some. The sample yields 90,000 to 120,000 clones, 77% seen once. Sequencing was carried out using PBMCs. The receptor source for this set is a male donor in good health and CMV-seronegative.

The sample holds a few counts of this clone. The CDR3 loop is CSVALGGHGYTF. For the CDR3, the DNA is TGCAGCGTTGCGTTGGGGGGTCATGGCTACACCTTC. V is TRBV29-1 and J is TRBJ1-2, with TRBD1 as a possible D gene (5 bases). The CDR3 contains 12 residues. V gave up 4 bases and J gave up 6 bases, with 12 bases separating them. Germline V gene sequence: CDR1 SQVTM, CDR2 ANQGSEA.

In this sample, this clone turned up a few times. The V gene is TRBV5-1, the J gene TRBJ1-2, with 9 bases aligning to TRBD1. Per germline, CDR1 SGHRS and CDR2 YFSETQ. The CDR3 totals 15 residues. V lost 0 bases and J lost 8; bases outside the gene matches: 8. CDR3 amino acids: CASSLEPQGAYGYTF. In DNA, the CDR3 is TGCGCCAGCAGCTTGGAACCACAGGGGGCTTACGGCTACACCTTC.

The chain joins TRBV5-1 to TRBJ2-6, with 8 bases fitting TRBD2. V was clipped by 4 bases and J by 0 bases; unmatched bases: 6. Germline CDR1 and CDR2: SGHRS and YFSETQ. The CDR3 has 17 amino acids. CDR3 sequence: CASSPQLADSGANVLTF. The CDR3 DNA reads TGCGCCAGCAGCCCGCAACTAGCGGACTCTGGGGCCAACGTCCTGACTTTC.

The rearrangement links TRBV28 to TRBJ2-7, with D hard to call. Trimming stripped 5 bases from V and 5 bases from J, with 13 bases between. This CDR3 contains 13 residues. Germline assignment: CDR1 MDHEN and CDR2 SYDVKM. Written as DNA, the CDR3 is TGTGCCAGCAGTACAGCCTGGTTGGACGAGCAGTACTTC. Protein: CASSTAWLDEQYF.

The CDR3 DNA reads as TGTGCCAGCAGCCCACGACCGGGGAGCAACACTGAAGCTTTCTTT. Translation: CASSPRPGSNTEAFF. This sequence joins TRBV7-8 and TRBJ1-1; D is uncertain. Germline V gene lookup returns CDR1 SGHVS and CDR2 FQNEAQ. The CDR3 is 15 amino acids. V lost 5 bases to trimming and J lost 2 bases, with 15 bases between them. Looking up the rest from reference TRBV7-8 and TRBJ1-1 gives the full variable domain: GAGVSQSPRYKVAKRGQDVALRCDPISGHVSLFWYQQALGQGPEFLTYFQNEAQLDKSGLPSDRFFAERPEGSVSTLKIQRTQQEDSAVYLCASSPRPGSNTEAFFGQGTRLTVV.

The chain combines TRBV28 with TRBJ1-1, with D perhaps matching TRBD1 (5 bases). The V end was cut by 6 bases, the J end by 2 bases, with 13 bases between. This CDR3 is 14 amino acids long. Germline loops: CDR1 MDHEN, CDR2 SYDVKM. Written as DNA, the CDR3 is TGTGCCAGCAGCCCCGACAGATCAAACACTGAAGCTTTCTTT. It translates to CASSPDRSNTEAFF.